The clone carrying this T cell receptor beta chain was recorded only once. What it binds is unknown. These data come from a study of cytomegalovirus exposure and HLA in healthy donors. Study-level results: In a later analysis, V- and J-gene trimming of beta chains associated with a DCLRE1C missense variant, replicated independently. Donor immune exposure was known only as CMV serostatus.

The V and J ends lost 5 bases and 4 bases, in that order; junction bases with no gene match: 5. This CDR3 spans 13 amino acids. Germline CDR1 and CDR2: MDHEN and SYDVKM. PCR primers comprised 60 Vbeta and 13 Jbeta primers. Profiling relied on immunoSEQ multiplex PCR, and the TCRdb table lists in-frame clones only, not all of them. The sample has about 120,000 clones, around 80% seen once. This TCR was recovered from a man in his forties or fifties in good health and CMV-seronegative. The chain couples TRBV28 to TRBJ2-7; 7 bases map to TRBD1. The sequencing input was PBMCs. The CDR3 is CASSPPGQYEQYF. CDR3 DNA sequence: TGTGCCAGCAGTCCACCGGGACAGTACGAGCAGTACTTC. Together with reference TRBV28 and TRBJ2-7, the CDR3 gives the full variable domain: DVKVTQSSRYLVKRTGEKVFLECVQDMDHENMFWYRQDPGLGLRLIYFSYDVKMKEKGDIPEGYSVSREKKERFSLILESASTNQTSMYLCASSPPGQYEQYFGPGTRLTVT.